The present T cell receptor beta chain was sequenced within a study of CD8 T cells in ankylosing spondylitis. This clonotype was counted at least ten times. Looked up from germline, CDR1 is SGHRS and CDR2 is YFSETQ. The CDR3 has 12 amino acids. Trimming stripped 4 bases from V and 3 bases from J, with 7 bases between. Molecular-barcoded quantitative 5'-RACE produced these TCR beta libraries. TCRdb analysed the 5' RACE reads with MiXCR anew, one entry per CDR3 protein. The sample includes 150,000 to 200,000 distinct CDR3 sequences, over 10% of them seen just once. The sequence derives from a female donor with ankylosing spondylitis or in good health (not recorded which). The chain is built from TRBV5-1 and TRBJ1-2; D is uncertain. Sequenced input: blood, either unsorted or a sorted T cell fraction (not recorded which). The CDR3 DNA follows: TGCGCCAGCAGCAAGGACTACTATGGCTACACCTTC. Protein sequence: CASSKDYYGYTF.